The 16 T cell receptor beta chains below were found in one sample sequenced in a study of CD8 T cells in Susac syndrome. Random hexamers were used to reverse transcribe an amount of about 0.5 to 1 ug RNA. TCRdb independently ran MiXCR on the immunoSEQ multiplex PCR reads; one entry per CDR3 protein. The sample shows 95,000 to 150,000 distinct CDR3 sequences, approximately 94% of them seen only once. The sequenced sample was CD4+ T cells from PBMCs. Receptor source: a human donor in good health.

The chain combines TRBV2 with TRBJ2-1, with TRBD1 identical over 8 bases. CDR1 is SNHLY, CDR2 FYNNEI, per germline. The CDR3 contains 11 residues. The J segment lost 14 bases and the V segment lost 3 bases, leaving 3 bases of the junction unmatched. In nucleotides, the CDR3 is TGTGCCAGCAGTGACCGGGACAGGAAGTTCTTC. This sequence encodes CASSDRDRKFF.

The rearrangement joins TRBV29-1 to TRBJ2-5; 8 nucleotides line up with TRBD1. The germline gives CDR1 SQVTM, CDR2 ANQGSEA. Trimming took 2 bases from V and 1 from J; bases not matched to a gene: 6. The CDR3 covers 15 residues. The CDR3 DNA sequence: TGCAGCGTTGAAAACAGGGGGACCTTCCAAGAGACCCAGTACTTC. Amino acid sequence: CSVENRGTFQETQYF.

This chain connects TRBV5-6 to TRBJ2-7; 8 nucleotides line up with TRBD1. This CDR3 has 15 amino acids. CDR1 and CDR2 (germline): SGHDT, YYEEEE. J gave up 3 bases and V 4 bases, and 9 bases lay outside the gene matches. CDR3 amino acids: CASSRAGTGFYEQYF. The CDR3 DNA is TGTGCCAGCAGCAGAGCCGGGACAGGCTTCTACGAGCAGTACTTC.

The chain couples TRBV7-8 to TRBJ2-1; D ambiguous. CDR1 and CDR2 (germline): SGHVS, FQNEAQ. This CDR3 comprises 13 residues. Trimming removed 2 bases at V and 7 bases at J, with 9 bases between. The CDR3 DNA is TGTGCCAGCAGCTTAAACCAGCTTAATGAGCAGTTCTTC. It codes for CASSLNQLNEQFF.

J is TRBJ1-1 and V is TRBV15; D is possibly TRBD1 (6 bases). CDR1 is LNHNV and CDR2 is YYDKDF in the germline V gene (reference sequence). The germline V and J ends were trimmed by 0 bases and 8 bases, with 7 bases remaining between them. The CDR3 spans 12 residues. The CDR3 loop is CATSRDTGEAFF. The CDR3 DNA is TGTGCCACCAGCAGAGATACAGGGGAAGCTTTCTTT.

The genes are TRBV6-5 and TRBJ1-2, with D unclear. V lost 0 bases and J 6 bases, leaving 11 bases between the germline ends. Germline V CDR1 and CDR2: MNHEY, SVGAGI. CDR3 size: 14 residues. CDR3: CASSYSWTPNGYTF. CDR3 DNA: TGTGCCAGCAGTTACTCGTGGACTCCTAATGGCTACACCTTC.

In its sample, this clonotype was seen once. The chain has TRBV12-3 or TRBV12-4 and TRBJ1-1; D gene ambiguous. CDR3 length: 13 residues. The V and J ends lost 5 bases and 4 bases respectively, with 11 bases between them. The CDR3: CASSPTPITEAFF. CDR3 DNA sequence: TGTGCCAGCAGTCCTACTCCGATCACTGAAGCTTTCTTT.

The CDR3 reads CASSQAPYTDTQYF. CDR3 coding DNA: TGTGCCAGCAGCCAAGCGCCGTACACAGATACGCAGTATTTT. V usage is TRBV3-1 and J usage is TRBJ2-3; unclear D gene. Trimming left V 1 base short and J 2 bases short, with 7 bases between. The CDR3 is 14 amino acids. Germline V gives CDR1 LGHDT, CDR2 YNNKEL (reference sequence).

This chain uses TRBV30 with TRBJ1-3; D not resolved. Per germline, CDR1 GTSNPN and CDR2 SVGIG (reference sequence). The CDR3 has 13 amino acids. Trimming removed 0 bases at V and 0 bases at J, with 3 bases between. This chain's CDR3 is CAWSVNSGNTIYF. The CDR3 DNA follows: TGTGCCTGGAGTGTAAACTCTGGAAACACCATATATTTT.

This chain joins TRBV7-2 and TRBJ2-7; maybe TRBD2 (6 bases). The CDR3 runs 14 residues. Trimming stripped 5 bases from V and 2 bases from J, with 13 bases between. Germline-derived CDR1 and CDR2 are SGHTA and FQGNSA. This CDR3 reads CASSTRGEAYEQYF. The CDR3 coding sequence is TGTGCCAGCAGCACCCGCGGGGAGGCCTACGAGCAGTACTTC.

V gene TRBV14 combines with J gene TRBJ2-7, with D perhaps matching TRBD1 or TRBD2 (5 bases each). Germline assignment: CDR1 SGHDN and CDR2 FVKESK. Trimming shortened V by 4 bases and J by 2 bases, and 12 bases separated the two germline ends. The CDR3 covers 14 residues. The CDR3 sequence is CASSPFGGAYEQYF. The CDR3 nucleotides read TGTGCCAGCAGCCCATTTGGGGGAGCCTACGAGCAGTACTTC.

This clonotype was seen only once. V gene TRBV25-1 combines with J gene TRBJ2-3, with D unresolved. The germline V and J ends were trimmed by 4 bases and 1 base, with 6 bases remaining between them. This CDR3 has 13 residues. Germline V gene data show CDR1 as MGHDK and CDR2 as SYGVNS. CDR3 sequence reads: CASSATGTDTQYF. CDR3 bases: TGTGCCAGCAGTGCCACGGGCACAGATACGCAGTATTTT.

The chain has TRBV20-1 and TRBJ1-5; D not certain. CDR1 is DFQATT and CDR2 is SNEGSKA in the germline V gene (reference sequence). This CDR3 spans 11 amino acids. Trimming removed 3 bases at V and 10 bases at J, with 10 bases between. CDR3 amino acids: CSASPAGPQHF. The CDR3 nucleotides read TGCAGTGCTAGTCCGGCTGGACCCCAGCATTTT.

This clonotype was seen a single time. The gene calls are TRBV6-2 or TRBV6-3 and TRBJ2-5; 8 nucleotides align to TRBD2. V gave up 6 bases and J gave up 6 bases; unmatched junction bases: 6. This CDR3 is 13 amino acids long. CDR1 is MNHEY, CDR2 SVGEGT, per germline. CDR3 nucleotides: TGTGCCAGCAGCCCAGCGGGAGAAAAGACCCAGTACTTC. Translating it yields CASSPAGEKTQYF.

The chain couples TRBV5-1 to TRBJ2-7; 11 bases match TRBD2. Trimming cost V 4 bases and J 2 bases; bases outside gene matches: 8. Germline V gene data show CDR1 as SGHRS and CDR2 as YFSETQ. There are 16 residues in the CDR3. This CDR3 is CASSGGLAGSAYEQYF. CDR3 coding DNA: TGCGCCAGCAGCGGTGGACTAGCGGGTAGCGCCTACGAGCAGTACTTC.

The chain employs TRBV18 and TRBJ1-5; TRBD1 might be the D (5 bases). The CDR3 contains 15 residues. Germline V gives CDR1 KGHSH, CDR2 LQKENI. Trimming removed 6 bases from V and 3 bases from J, with 15 bases in between. The CDR3 DNA reads TGTGCCAGCTCCCTGGGGATGGGGGACAATCAGCCCCAGCATTTT. Translation: CASSLGMGDNQPQHF.